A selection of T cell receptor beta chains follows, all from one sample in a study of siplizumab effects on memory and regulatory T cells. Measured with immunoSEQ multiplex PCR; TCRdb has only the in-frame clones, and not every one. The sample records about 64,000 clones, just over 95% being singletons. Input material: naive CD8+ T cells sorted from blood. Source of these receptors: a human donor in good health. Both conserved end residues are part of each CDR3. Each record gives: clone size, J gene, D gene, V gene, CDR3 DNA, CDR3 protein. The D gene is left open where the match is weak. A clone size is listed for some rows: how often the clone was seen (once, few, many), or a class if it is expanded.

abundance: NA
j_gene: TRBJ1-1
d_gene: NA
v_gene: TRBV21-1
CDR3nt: TGTGCCAGGCTCAGGGACAGGGGGATACCTGAAGCTTTCTTT
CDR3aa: CARLRDRGIPEAFF

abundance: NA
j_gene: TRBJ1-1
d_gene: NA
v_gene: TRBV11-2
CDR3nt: TGTGCCAGCAGCCAGTACGGTGAAGGAGCTTTCTTT
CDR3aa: CASSQYGEGAFF

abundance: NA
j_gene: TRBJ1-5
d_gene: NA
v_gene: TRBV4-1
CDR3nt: TGCGCCAGCAGCCAAGAGGGGGTTCAGCCCCAGCATTTT
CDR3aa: CASSQEGVQPQHF

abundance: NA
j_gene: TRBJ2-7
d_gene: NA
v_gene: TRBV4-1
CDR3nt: TGCGCCAGCAGCCTCGGACGGGATTACTACGAGCAGTACTTC
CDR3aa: CASSLGRDYYEQYF

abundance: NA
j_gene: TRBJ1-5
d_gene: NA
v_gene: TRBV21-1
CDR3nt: TGTGCCAGCAGCACGATACCCCCCAGGCGCGGGGCATTAGTTCAGCCCCAGCATTTT
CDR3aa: CASSTIPPRRGALVQPQHF

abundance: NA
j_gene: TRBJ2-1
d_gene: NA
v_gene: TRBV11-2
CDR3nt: TGTGCCAGCAGCTTAGGGTTTGGGGGATCCTACAATGAGCAGTTCTTC
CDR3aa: CASSLGFGGSYNEQFF

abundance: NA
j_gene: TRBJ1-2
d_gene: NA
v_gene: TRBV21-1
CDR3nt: TGTGCCAGCAGCTCAGGGCCGGGACAACGGAACTATGGCTACACCTTC
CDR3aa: CASSSGPGQRNYGYTF

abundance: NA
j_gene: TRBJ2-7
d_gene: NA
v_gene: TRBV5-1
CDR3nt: TGCGCCAGCAGCTTGGGACAGGCCGAGCAGTACTTC
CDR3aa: CASSLGQAEQYF

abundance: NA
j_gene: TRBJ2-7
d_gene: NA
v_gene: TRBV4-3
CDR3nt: TGCGCCAGCAGCCAAGGAACTGGGGACGAGCAGTACTTC
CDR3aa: CASSQGTGDEQYF

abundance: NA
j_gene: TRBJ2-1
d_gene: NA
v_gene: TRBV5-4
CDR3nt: TGTGCCAGCAGCCAATTTACTTGGAATGAGCAGTTCTTC
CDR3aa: CASSQFTWNEQFF

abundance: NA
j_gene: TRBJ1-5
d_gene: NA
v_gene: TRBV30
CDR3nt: TGTGCCTGGGAAACAGACTCAAATCAGCCCCAGCATTTT
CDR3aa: CAWETDSNQPQHF

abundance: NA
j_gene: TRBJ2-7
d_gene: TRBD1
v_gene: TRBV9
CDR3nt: TGTGCCAGCAGCGCCGGACAGGGCAACGACGAGCAGTACTTC
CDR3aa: CASSAGQGNDEQYF

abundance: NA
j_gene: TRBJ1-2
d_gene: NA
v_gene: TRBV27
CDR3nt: TGTGCCAGCAGGCAGGGGACCTTTGACTATGGCTACACCTTC
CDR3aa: CASRQGTFDYGYTF

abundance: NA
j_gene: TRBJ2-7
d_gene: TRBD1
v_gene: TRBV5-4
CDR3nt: TGTGCCAGCAGCTTTCCGGGACAGGACTCCTACGAGCAGTACTTC
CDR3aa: CASSFPGQDSYEQYF

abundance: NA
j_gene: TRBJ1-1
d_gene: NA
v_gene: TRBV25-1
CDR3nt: TGTGCCAGCAGTGATCCAGGGGTCATGAACACTGAAGCTTTCTTT
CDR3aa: CASSDPGVMNTEAFF

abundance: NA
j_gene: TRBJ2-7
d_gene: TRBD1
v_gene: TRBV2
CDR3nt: TGTGCCAGCAGTGAGTTTGAGACAGGGGTGAGCTACGAGCAGTACTTC
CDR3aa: CASSEFETGVSYEQYF

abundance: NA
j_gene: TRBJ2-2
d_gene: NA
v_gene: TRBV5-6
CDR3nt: TGTGCCAGCAGCCCTGAGAGTGCTCGGGAGCTGTTTTTT
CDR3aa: CASSPESARELFF

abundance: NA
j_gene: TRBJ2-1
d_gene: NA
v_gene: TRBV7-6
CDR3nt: TGTGCCAGCAGCCTCCTAGGGGGGGGTGAGCAGTTCTTC
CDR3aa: CASSLLGGGEQFF

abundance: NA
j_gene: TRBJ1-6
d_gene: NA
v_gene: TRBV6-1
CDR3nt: TGTGCCAGCAGTGAAGATCGGCAGGGTGAGTGGAATTCACCCCTCCACTTT
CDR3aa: CASSEDRQGEWNSPLHF

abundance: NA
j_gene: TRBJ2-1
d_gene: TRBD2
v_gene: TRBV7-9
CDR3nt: TGTGCCAGCAGCTTCGGCTTAGCGGGGGGAGGAGAGCAGTTCTTC
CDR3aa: CASSFGLAGGGEQFF

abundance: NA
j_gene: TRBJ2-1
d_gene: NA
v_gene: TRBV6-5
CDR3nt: TGTGCCAGCAGTTATGGTGCCGGGAATGAGCAGTTCTTC
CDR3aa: CASSYGAGNEQFF

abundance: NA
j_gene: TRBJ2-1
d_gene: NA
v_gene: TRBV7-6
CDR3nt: TGTGCCAGCAGCGCCGAATCAGGGGCCTCTAAATGGAATGAGCAGTTCTTC
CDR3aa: CASSAESGASKWNEQFF

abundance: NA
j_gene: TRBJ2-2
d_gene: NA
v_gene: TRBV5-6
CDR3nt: TGTGCCAGCAGCTTGGGTGGGGAGGCCGGGGAGCTGTTTTTT
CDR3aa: CASSLGGEAGELFF

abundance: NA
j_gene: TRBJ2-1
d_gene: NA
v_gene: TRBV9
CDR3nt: TGTGCCAGCAGCGTGTACGAGAGCTCCTACAATGAGCAGTTCTTC
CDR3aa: CASSVYESSYNEQFF

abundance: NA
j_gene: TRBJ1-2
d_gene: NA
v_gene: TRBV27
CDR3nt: TGTGCCAGCAGTTTATTCTTTGACAGTGACCATGGCTACACCTTC
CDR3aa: CASSLFFDSDHGYTF

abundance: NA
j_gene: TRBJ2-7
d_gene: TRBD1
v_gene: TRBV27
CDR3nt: TGTGCCAGCAGTTTGGCACAGGGGGCCTACGAGCAGTACTTC
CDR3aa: CASSLAQGAYEQYF

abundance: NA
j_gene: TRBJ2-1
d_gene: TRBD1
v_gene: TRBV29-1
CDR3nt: TGCAGCGTTGATGTCGGGACAGGGTCCAATGAGCAGTTCTTC
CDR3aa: CSVDVGTGSNEQFF

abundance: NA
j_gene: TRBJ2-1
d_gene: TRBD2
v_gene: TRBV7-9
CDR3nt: TGTGCCAGCAGCTTATACGCTAGCGGGGCCAATGAGCAGTTCTTC
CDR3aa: CASSLYASGANEQFF

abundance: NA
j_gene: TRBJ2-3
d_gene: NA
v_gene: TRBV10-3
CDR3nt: TGTGCCATCAGGACCCCGGATGGGGGAAGCACAGATACGCAGTATTTT
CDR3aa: CAIRTPDGGSTDTQYF

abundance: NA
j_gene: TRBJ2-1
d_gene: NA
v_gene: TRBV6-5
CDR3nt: TGTGCCAGCAGTGGCCTCCCCCATGAGCAGTTCTTC
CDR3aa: CASSGLPHEQFF

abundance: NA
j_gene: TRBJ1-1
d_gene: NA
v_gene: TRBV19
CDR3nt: TGTGCCAGTAGTATCGGATCAGTCACTGAAGCTTTCTTT
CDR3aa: CASSIGSVTEAFF

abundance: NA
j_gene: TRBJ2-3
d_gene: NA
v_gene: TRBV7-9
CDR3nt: TGTGCCAGCGGGACGGGCACAGATACGCAGTATTTT
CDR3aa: CASGTGTDTQYF

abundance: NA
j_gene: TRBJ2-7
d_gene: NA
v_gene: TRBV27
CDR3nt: TGTGCCAGCAGTTTGGCCGGAGCCTACGAGCAGTACTTC
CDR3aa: CASSLAGAYEQYF

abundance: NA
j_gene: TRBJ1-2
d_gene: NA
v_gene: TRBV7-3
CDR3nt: TGTGCCAGCAGCTCCGGGGTTAACTATGGCTACACCTTC
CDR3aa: CASSSGVNYGYTF

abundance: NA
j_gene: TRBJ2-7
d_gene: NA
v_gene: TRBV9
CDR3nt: TGTGCCAGCAGCGTAGGGGAAACAGGGAGGCACGAGCAGTACTTC
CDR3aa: CASSVGETGRHEQYF

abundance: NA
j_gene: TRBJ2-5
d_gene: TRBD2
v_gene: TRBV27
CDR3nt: TGTGCCAGCAGTAGGGACTATTTGGAGACCCAGTACTTC
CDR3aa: CASSRDYLETQYF

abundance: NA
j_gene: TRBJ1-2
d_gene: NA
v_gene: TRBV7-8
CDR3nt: TGTGCCAGCAGCTTAACTTCCGGACATGCCTATGGCTACACCTTC
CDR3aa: CASSLTSGHAYGYTF

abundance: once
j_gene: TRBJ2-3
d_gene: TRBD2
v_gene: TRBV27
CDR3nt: TGTGCCAGCATAAAGAGCGGGGGGATGTTAGATACGCAGTATTTT
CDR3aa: CASIKSGGMLDTQYF

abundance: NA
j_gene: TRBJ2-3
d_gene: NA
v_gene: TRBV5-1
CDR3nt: TGCGCCAGCAGCTTATACTCGCTCACAGATACGCAGTATTTT
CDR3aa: CASSLYSLTDTQYF

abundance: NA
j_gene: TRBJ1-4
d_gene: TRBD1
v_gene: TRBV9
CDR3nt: TGTGCCAGCAGCGCCGGGACAGGGAGGGAAAAACTGTTTTTT
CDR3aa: CASSAGTGREKLFF

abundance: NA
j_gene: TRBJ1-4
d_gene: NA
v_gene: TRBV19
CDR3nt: TGTGCCAGTACCTTGGGGGAAAAACTGTTTTTT
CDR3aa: CASTLGEKLFF

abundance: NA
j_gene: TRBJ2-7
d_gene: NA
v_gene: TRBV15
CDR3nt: TGTGCCACCAGCAGAGACAGGTACTCCTACGAGCAGTACTTC
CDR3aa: CATSRDRYSYEQYF

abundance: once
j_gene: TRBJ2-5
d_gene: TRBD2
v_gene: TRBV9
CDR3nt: TGTGCCAGCAGCGTAGGCGGTAGCGGGGGGCCAGGGGAGACCCAGTACTTC
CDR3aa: CASSVGGSGGPGETQYF

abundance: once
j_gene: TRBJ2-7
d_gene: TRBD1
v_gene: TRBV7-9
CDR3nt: TGTGCCAGCAGCTCGCCACCTGGGACAGAGACCTACGAGCAGTACTTC
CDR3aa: CASSSPPGTETYEQYF

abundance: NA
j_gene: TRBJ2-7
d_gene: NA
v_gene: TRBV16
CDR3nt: TGTGCCAGCAGCCTCAACTCCCACGAGCAGTACTTC
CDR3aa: CASSLNSHEQYF

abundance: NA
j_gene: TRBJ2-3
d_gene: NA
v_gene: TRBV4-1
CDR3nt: TGCGCCAGCAGCCGGGCCTTCGCGGCGGATACGCAGTATTTT
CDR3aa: CASSRAFAADTQYF

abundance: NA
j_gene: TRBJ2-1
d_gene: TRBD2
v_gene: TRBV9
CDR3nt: TGTGCCAGCAGCGTGGGGACTAGCGGGGCTTTCGGTGAGCAGTTCTTC
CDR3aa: CASSVGTSGAFGEQFF

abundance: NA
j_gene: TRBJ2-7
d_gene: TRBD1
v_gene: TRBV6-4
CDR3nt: TGTGCCAGCAATTCAGGGGGCTACGAGCAGTACTTC
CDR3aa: CASNSGGYEQYF

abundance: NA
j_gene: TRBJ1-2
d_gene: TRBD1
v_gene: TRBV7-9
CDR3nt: TGTGCCAGCAGCCCCGTGACAGGGGAAGATGGCTACACCTTC
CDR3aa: CASSPVTGEDGYTF

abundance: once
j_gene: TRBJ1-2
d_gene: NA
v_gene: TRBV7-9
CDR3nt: TGTGCCAGCAGCCGAGTGACAGTAACGTATGGCTACACCTTC
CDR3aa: CASSRVTVTYGYTF

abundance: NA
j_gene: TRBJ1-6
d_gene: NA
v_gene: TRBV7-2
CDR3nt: TGTGCCAGCAGCTCCCTGTTGGGGTATTCACCCCTCCACTTT
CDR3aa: CASSSLLGYSPLHF

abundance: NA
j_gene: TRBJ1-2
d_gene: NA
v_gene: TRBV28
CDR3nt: TGTGCCAGCAGTCACACCGGGGGGGGCTACACCTTC
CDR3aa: CASSHTGGGYTF

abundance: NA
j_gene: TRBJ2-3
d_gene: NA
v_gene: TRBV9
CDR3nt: TGTGCCAGCAGCGCCGAGGGTAGCACAGATACGCAGTATTTT
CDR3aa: CASSAEGSTDTQYF

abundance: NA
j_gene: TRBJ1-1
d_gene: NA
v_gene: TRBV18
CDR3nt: TGTGCCAGCTCACCTTATGAAGGGGGGATGAACACTGAAGCTTTCTTT
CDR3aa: CASSPYEGGMNTEAFF